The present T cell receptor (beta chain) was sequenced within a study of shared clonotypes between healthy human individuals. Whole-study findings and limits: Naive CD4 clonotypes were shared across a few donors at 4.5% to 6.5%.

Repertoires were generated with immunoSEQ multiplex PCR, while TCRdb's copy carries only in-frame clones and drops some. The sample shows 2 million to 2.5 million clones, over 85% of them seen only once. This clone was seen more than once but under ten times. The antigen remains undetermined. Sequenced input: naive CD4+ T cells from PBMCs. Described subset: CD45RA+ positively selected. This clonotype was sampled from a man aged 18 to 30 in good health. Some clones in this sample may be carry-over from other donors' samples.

The chain's CDR3 is CASSVTGTGGNTEAFF. As DNA, the CDR3 is TGTGCCAGCAGCGTGACCGGGACAGGGGGGAACACTGAAGCTTTCTTT. This chain links TRBV9 with TRBJ1-1, with TRBD1 identical over 11 bases. Looked up from germline, CDR1 is SGDLS and CDR2 is YYNGEE. The CDR3 is made up of 16 amino acids. The V and J ends lost 2 bases and 1 base, in that order; junction bases with no gene match: 4.